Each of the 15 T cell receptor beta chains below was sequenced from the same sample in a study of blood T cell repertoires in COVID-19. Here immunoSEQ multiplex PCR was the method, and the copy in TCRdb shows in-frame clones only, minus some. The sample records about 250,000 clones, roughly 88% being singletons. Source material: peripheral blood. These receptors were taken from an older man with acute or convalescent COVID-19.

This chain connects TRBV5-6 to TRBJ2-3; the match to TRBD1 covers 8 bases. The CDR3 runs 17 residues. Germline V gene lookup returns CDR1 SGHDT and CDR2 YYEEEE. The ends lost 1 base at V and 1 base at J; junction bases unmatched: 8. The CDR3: CASSLQGAELGTDTQYF. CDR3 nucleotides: TGTGCCAGCAGCTTGCAGGGGGCCGAGCTTGGCACAGATACGCAGTATTTT. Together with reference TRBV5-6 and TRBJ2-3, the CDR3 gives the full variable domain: DAGVTQSPTHLIKTRGQQVTLRCSPKSGHDTVSWYQQALGQGPQFIFQYYEEEERQRGNFPDRFSGHQFPNYSSELNVNALLLGDSALYLCASSLQGAELGTDTQYFGPGTRLTVL.

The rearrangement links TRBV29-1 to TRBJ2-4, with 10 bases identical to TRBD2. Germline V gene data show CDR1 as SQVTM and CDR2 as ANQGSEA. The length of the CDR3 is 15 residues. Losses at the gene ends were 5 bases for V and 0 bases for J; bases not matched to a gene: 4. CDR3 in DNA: TGCAGCGTTTGCCTAGCGGGAGTAGCCAAAAACATTCAGTACTTC. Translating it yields CSVCLAGVAKNIQYF. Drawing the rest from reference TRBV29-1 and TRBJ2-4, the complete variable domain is SAVISQKPSRDICQRGTSLTIQCQVDSQVTMMFWYRQQPGQSLTLIATANQGSEATYESGFVIDKFPISRPNLTFSTLTVSNMSPEDSSIYLCSVCLAGVAKNIQYFGAGTRLSVL.

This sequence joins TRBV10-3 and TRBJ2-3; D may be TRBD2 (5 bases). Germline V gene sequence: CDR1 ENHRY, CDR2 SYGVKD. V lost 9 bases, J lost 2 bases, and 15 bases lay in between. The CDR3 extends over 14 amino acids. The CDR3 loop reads CAISTSPDTDTQYF. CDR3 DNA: TGTGCCATTTCCACTAGTCCTGACACAGATACGCAGTATTTT.

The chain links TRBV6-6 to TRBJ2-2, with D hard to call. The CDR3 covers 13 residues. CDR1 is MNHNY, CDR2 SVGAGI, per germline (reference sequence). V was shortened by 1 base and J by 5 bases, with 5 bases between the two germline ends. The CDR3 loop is CASSYLYTGELFF. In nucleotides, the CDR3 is TGTGCCAGCAGTTACTTGTATACCGGGGAGCTGTTTTTT.

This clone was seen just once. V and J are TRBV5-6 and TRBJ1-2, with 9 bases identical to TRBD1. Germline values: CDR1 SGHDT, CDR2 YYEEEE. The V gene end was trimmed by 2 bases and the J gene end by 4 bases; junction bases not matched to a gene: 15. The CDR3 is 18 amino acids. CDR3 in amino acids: CASSFGPNRGRLVYGYTF. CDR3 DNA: TGTGCCAGCAGCTTCGGACCGAACAGGGGGCGCTTGGTCTATGGCTACACCTTC.

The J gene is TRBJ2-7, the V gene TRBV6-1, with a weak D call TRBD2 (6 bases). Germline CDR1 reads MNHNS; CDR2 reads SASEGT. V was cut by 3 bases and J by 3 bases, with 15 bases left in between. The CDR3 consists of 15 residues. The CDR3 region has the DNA TGTGCCAGCAGTGACGGGAGCCCCATGAACTACGAGCAGTACTTC. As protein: CASSDGSPMNYEQYF.

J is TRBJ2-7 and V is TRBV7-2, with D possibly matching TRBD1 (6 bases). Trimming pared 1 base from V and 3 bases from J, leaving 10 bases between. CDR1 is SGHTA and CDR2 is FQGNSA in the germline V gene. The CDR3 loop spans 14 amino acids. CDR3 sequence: CASSLGGQDYEQYF. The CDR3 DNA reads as TGTGCCAGCAGCTTAGGGGGACAAGACTACGAGCAGTACTTC.

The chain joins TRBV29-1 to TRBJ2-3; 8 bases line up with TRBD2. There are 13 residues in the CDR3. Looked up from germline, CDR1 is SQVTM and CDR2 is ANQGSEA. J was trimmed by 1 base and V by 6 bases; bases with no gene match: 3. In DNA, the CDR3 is TGCAGCGTGGGACTAGGGGGCACAGATACGCAGTATTTT. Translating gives CSVGLGGTDTQYF.

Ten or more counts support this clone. CDR3 in amino acids: CASQQGFSNQPQHF. Here the CDR3 DNA reads TGTGCCAGTCAACAGGGTTTCAGCAATCAGCCCCAGCATTTT. The rearrangement uses TRBV10-3 and TRBJ1-5, with D possibly being TRBD1 (6 bases). Per germline, CDR1 ENHRY and CDR2 SYGVKD. There are 14 residues in the CDR3. The germline V and J ends were trimmed by 10 bases and 1 base, with 14 bases remaining between them.

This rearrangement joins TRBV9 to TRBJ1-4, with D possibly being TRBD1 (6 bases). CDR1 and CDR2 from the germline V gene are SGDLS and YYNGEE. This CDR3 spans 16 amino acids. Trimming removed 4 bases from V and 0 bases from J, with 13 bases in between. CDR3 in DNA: TGTGCCAGCAGCCGAGGGACAACCTCAACTAATGAAAAACTGTTTTTT. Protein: CASSRGTTSTNEKLFF.

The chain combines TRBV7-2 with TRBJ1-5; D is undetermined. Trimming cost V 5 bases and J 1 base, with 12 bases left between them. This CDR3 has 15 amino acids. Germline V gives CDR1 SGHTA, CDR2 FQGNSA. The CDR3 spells CASSPNPRSNQPQHF. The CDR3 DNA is TGTGCCAGCAGCCCAAACCCGAGGAGCAATCAGCCCCAGCATTTT.

CDR3 sequence: CASSQLSGEAFF. The CDR3 coding sequence is TGTGCCAGTAGCCAACTTTCAGGGGAAGCTTTCTTT. The rearrangement uses TRBV19 and TRBJ1-1, with D perhaps matching TRBD1 (5 bases). This CDR3 contains 12 residues. Trimming took 6 bases from V and 8 from J, leaving 13 bases between them. Germline-derived CDR1 and CDR2 are LNHDA and SQIVND (reference sequence).

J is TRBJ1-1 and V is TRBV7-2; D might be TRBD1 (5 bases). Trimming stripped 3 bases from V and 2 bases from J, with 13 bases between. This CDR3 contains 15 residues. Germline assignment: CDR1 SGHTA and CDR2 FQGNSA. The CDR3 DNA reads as TGTGCCAGCAGCTTTAGAGGACACTTAAACACTGAAGCTTTCTTT. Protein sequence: CASSFRGHLNTEAFF. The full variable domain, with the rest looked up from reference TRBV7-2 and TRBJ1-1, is GAGVSQSPSNKVTEKGKDVELRCDPISGHTALYWYRQSLGQGLEFLIYFQGNSAPDKSGLPSDRFSAERTGGSVSTLTIQRTQQEDSAVYLCASSFRGHLNTEAFFGQGTRLTVV.

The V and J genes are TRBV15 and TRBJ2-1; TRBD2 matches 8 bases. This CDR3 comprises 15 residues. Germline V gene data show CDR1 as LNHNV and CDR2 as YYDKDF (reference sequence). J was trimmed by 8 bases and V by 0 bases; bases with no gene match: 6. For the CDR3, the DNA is TGTGCCACCAGCAGAGAAGCGGGAGAGGTAGATGAGCAGTTCTTC. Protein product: CATSREAGEVDEQFF.

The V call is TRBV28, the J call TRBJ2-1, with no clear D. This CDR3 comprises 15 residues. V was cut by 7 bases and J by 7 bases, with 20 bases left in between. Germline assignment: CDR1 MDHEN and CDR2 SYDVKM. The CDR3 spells CASNPLPPGSNEQFF. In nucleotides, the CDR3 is TGTGCCAGCAACCCTCTTCCTCCCGGGTCAAATGAGCAGTTCTTC.